These 17 T cell receptor beta chains originate from one sample sequenced in a study of shared clonotypes between healthy human individuals. Assay: immunoSEQ multiplex PCR; the TCRdb copy retains only in-frame clones and omits some. The data hold 530,000 or so clones, with over 75% observed a single time. Sequenced: PBMCs. The receptors come from a woman in her 40s in good health. Some clones in this sample may be carry-over from other donors' samples.

V is TRBV28 and J is TRBJ2-1; D may be TRBD1 or TRBD2 (5 bases each). This CDR3 spans 19 amino acids. Germline assignment: CDR1 MDHEN and CDR2 SYDVKM. The ends were cut back, 1 base at V and 2 bases at J, with 21 bases in the middle. The DNA for the CDR3 is TGTGCCAGCAGTTTATTAGGGACGCGTCAAAGGGGCACCTACAATGAGCAGTTCTTC. Its protein is CASSLLGTRQRGTYNEQFF. Drawing the rest from reference TRBV28 and TRBJ2-1, the complete variable domain is DVKVTQSSRYLVKRTGEKVFLECVQDMDHENMFWYRQDPGLGLRLIYFSYDVKMKEKGDIPEGYSVSREKKERFSLILESASTNQTSMYLCASSLLGTRQRGTYNEQFFGPGTRLTVL.

DNA for the CDR3: TGTGCCTGGTCCTCGGGACAGAGTAATGAGCAGTTCTTC. It codes for CAWSSGQSNEQFF. The chain recombines TRBV30 with TRBJ2-1; 7 nucleotides align to TRBD1. The trim removed 5 bases at V and 7 bases at J, leaving 8 bases unmatched. The CDR3 has 13 amino acids. From germline, CDR1 is GTSNPN and CDR2 SVGIG (reference sequence).

The rearrangement uses TRBV4-2 and TRBJ2-3, with 8 bases matching TRBD2. The V segment lost 0 bases and the J segment 5 bases; nucleotides outside the gene matches: 10. In germline, CDR1 is LGHNA, CDR2 YNFKEQ. The CDR3 covers 17 residues. The CDR3: CASSQDPDGRGEDTQYF. CDR3 DNA: TGTGCCAGCAGCCAAGATCCCGACGGGAGGGGGGAAGATACGCAGTATTTT.

Comment on this clone: A single base separates this from a much larger clone, so it may be a read error. In the same sample, other DNA sequences code for this CDR3. The genes are TRBV6-5 and TRBJ1-5; D is ambiguous. V was pared by 6 bases and J by 5 bases, with 14 bases between. Germline CDR1 MNHEY, CDR2 SVGAGI. The CDR3 contains 14 residues. For the CDR3, the DNA is TGTGCCAGCAGCCCATCAAGTGGGGATCAGCCCCAGCATTTT. Translated, it gives CASSPSSGDQPQHF.

This clone has ten or more counts. The CDR3 sequence: CALGQGRGEQYF. Written as DNA, the CDR3 is TGTGCCCTGGGACAGGGGAGGGGCGAGCAGTACTTC. This chain joins TRBV30 and TRBJ2-7; 10 bases are a match to TRBD1. Germline trimming cut 8 bases from V and 6 bases from J; bases unmatched to any gene: 7. CDR3 length equals 12 residues. CDR1 is GTSNPN, CDR2 SVGIG, per germline (reference sequence).

This rearrangement joins TRBV28 to TRBJ2-4; D perhaps matches TRBD1 (6 bases). Germline V gives CDR1 MDHEN, CDR2 SYDVKM. The CDR3 sequence is 13 residues long. The ends were cut back, 6 bases at V and 3 bases at J, with 9 bases in the middle. CDR3 DNA sequence: TGTGCCAGCAGCCAGGACAGCAAAAACATTCAGTACTTC. It is translated as CASSQDSKNIQYF.

The chain joins TRBV19 to TRBJ1-2, with a possible D match to TRBD1 (6 bases). Germline V gives CDR1 LNHDA, CDR2 SQIVND (reference sequence). The CDR3 is made up of 14 amino acids. Deletions cut 3 bases from V and 3 bases from J, with 11 bases between. CDR3 nucleotide sequence: TGTGCCAGTAGTATCGGAGGGGGTGACTATGGCTACACCTTC. Encoded protein: CASSIGGGDYGYTF.

A remark on this clone: Other DNA sequences within the sample encode an identical CDR3. The chain joins TRBV7-9 to TRBJ1-2; tentatively, D is TRBD1 (5 bases). V shed 3 bases and J shed 2 bases, with 7 bases lying between them. CDR1 and CDR2 from the germline V gene are SEHNR and FQNEAQ (reference sequence). This CDR3 contains 13 residues. CDR3 nucleotide sequence: TGTGCCAGCAGCTTGGGGGTGAACTATGGCTACACCTTC. Its protein is CASSLGVNYGYTF.

The chain has TRBV30 and TRBJ2-2; 15 nucleotides match TRBD2. V dropped 3 bases and J dropped 1; count of bases not matched to a gene: 9. Germline CDR1 GTSNPN, CDR2 SVGIG (reference sequence). This CDR3 has 19 residues. The CDR3 is CAWRSGTSGRMGNTGELFF. In nucleotides, the CDR3 is TGTGCCTGGAGGTCCGGGACTAGCGGGAGGATGGGGAACACCGGGGAGCTGTTTTTT.

CDR3 in amino acids: CASSQDRVTSTDTQYF. For the CDR3, the DNA is TGTGCCAGCAGCCAAGATAGAGTCACTAGCACAGATACGCAGTATTTT. The rearrangement joins TRBV9 to TRBJ2-3; no firm D call. Trimming cost V 4 bases and J 0 bases, with 15 bases left between them. CDR1 is SGDLS, CDR2 YYNGEE, per germline. The CDR3 is made up of 16 amino acids.

The rearrangement uses TRBV10-3 and TRBJ2-3, with D perhaps matching TRBD1 or TRBD2 (5 bases each). Trimming took off 4 bases at V and 4 bases at J, with 21 bases between the two ends. The CDR3 has 17 residues. CDR1 ENHRY and CDR2 SYGVKD come from the germline V gene. The CDR3 DNA reads TGTGCCATCAGTGGGGACCCCCCGATGGGTCTTGCAGATACGCAGTATTTT. Protein: CAISGDPPMGLADTQYF.

Only one count was recorded for this clone. This sequence joins TRBV30 and TRBJ2-7; no clear D. Looked up from germline, CDR1 is GTSNPN and CDR2 is SVGIG (reference sequence). There are 13 residues in the CDR3. The V and J ends lost 1 base and 4 bases respectively, with 11 bases between them. In DNA form, the CDR3 reads TGTGCCTGGAGTGACCGGGCTGGATACGAGCAGTACTTC. The encoded protein is CAWSDRAGYEQYF.

The chain uses TRBV10-2 and TRBJ2-1; no firm D call. From germline, CDR1 is WSHSY and CDR2 SAAADI. The length of the CDR3 is 18 residues. V dropped 1 base and J dropped 8 bases, with 24 bases sitting between them. CDR3 region: CASSEWRGYSPPSHEQFF. The CDR3 bases are TGCGCCAGCAGTGAGTGGCGCGGTTATTCTCCCCCTTCCCATGAGCAGTTCTTC.

This clone was counted many times. Additional DNA sequences in this sample encode the identical CDR3. J is TRBJ1-1 and V is TRBV25-1, with D possibly being TRBD1 (6 bases). CDR3 length: 15 amino acids. The germline CDR1 and CDR2 sequences are MGHDK and SYGVNS. V was cut by 6 bases and J by 1 base, with 15 bases left in between. The CDR3 region has the DNA TGTGCCAGCAGGCCAAGAGGGGGGACGAACACTGAAGCTTTCTTT. Translating gives CASRPRGGTNTEAFF.

This clone showed up just a few times. This chain joins TRBV6-6 and TRBJ1-1; D not resolved. The CDR3 totals 15 residues. CDR1 is MNHNY, CDR2 SVGAGI, per germline (reference sequence). V was cut by 2 bases and J by 1 base, with 11 bases left in between. CDR3 sequence: CASSYPSGSNTEAFF. The CDR3 DNA sequence: TGTGCCAGCAGTTACCCATCCGGGTCGAACACTGAAGCTTTCTTT.

The sample holds a few counts of this clone. The V gene is TRBV6-6, the J gene TRBJ1-5; D remains unclear. Germline CDR1 and CDR2: MNHNY and SVGAGI (reference sequence). Trimming removed 6 bases at V and 1 base at J, with 10 bases between. The CDR3 consists of 14 residues. The CDR3 nucleotides are TGTGCCAGCAGCTCATACTCCAGCAATCAGCCCCAGCATTTT. This translates into CASSSYSSNQPQHF.

This chain uses TRBV11-2 with TRBJ1-2; 9 bases are shared with TRBD1. The germline V gene encodes CDR1 SGHAT and CDR2 FQNNGV. CDR3 length: 16 amino acids. With V trimmed by 5 bases and J by 4 bases, 11 bases remained unmatched. This CDR3 is CASSQDGGTGSYGYTF. CDR3 nucleotides: TGTGCCAGCAGCCAAGATGGGGGGACAGGGAGCTATGGCTACACCTTC.